This T cell receptor beta chain comes out of a study of type 1 and type 2 diabetes patients. Turning to the study itself: T cells were magnetically sorted from PBMCs as CD4+ or CD8+ subsets.

Amplification started from genomic DNA. A primer set of 30 forward and 13 reverse primers amplified the CDR3. TCRdb re-called the multiplex PCR reads through MiXCR, storing one row per CDR3 protein. Here the sample spans around 300,000 distinct CDR3 sequences, 40% to 50% being singletons. The germline CDR1 and CDR2 sequences are SGHVS and FQNEAQ. Trimming removed 4 bases from V and 5 bases from J, with 11 bases in between. There are 13 residues in the CDR3. The clonotype originates from a man between 18 and 35 years old with type 2 diabetes. The genes are TRBV7-8 and TRBJ1-1; tentative D call: TRBD1 (5 bases). Sequencing was carried out using peripheral blood mononuclear cells (PBMCs). CDR3 residues: CASSSSGRTEAFF. CDR3 in DNA: TGTGCCAGCAGCTCCTCAGGGAGGACTGAAGCTTTCTTT.